The entry that follows covers one T cell receptor beta chain sequence. The source of the sample is a study of blood T cell repertoires in COVID-19. CDR3 length equals 11 residues. The V gene lost 7 bases and the J gene lost 4 bases, with 7 bases spanning the gap. Germline V CDR1 and CDR2: WSHSY, SAAADI. The assay was immunoSEQ multiplex PCR, and TCRdb's table has in-frame clones only and misses some. Of about 500,000 clones in the sample, about nine tenths were seen once. This clonotype was sampled from a woman aged 18-35 years who had recovered from COVID-19. V usage is TRBV10-2 and J usage is TRBJ1-2; D might be TRBD1 (6 bases). Material for sequencing was PBMCs or T cells enriched from blood (not recorded which). The CDR3 protein is CASTTGYGYTF. Written as DNA, the CDR3 is TGCGCCAGCACGACAGGCTATGGCTACACCTTC.